This T cell receptor (beta chain) was sequenced during a study of blood T cell dynamics during melanoma immunotherapy. Repertoires were generated with immunoSEQ multiplex PCR, while TCRdb's copy carries only in-frame clones and drops some. Of fewer than 400 clones listed, 69% are singletons. CDR3 length: 13 amino acids. The V and J ends lost 6 bases and 9 bases, in that order; junction bases with no gene match: 7. The V gene's germline CDR1 is SGHDT and CDR2 YYEEEE. Time point described: week 3, after first cycle of checkpoint inhibitor. Samples come from before therapy and from week 3 after the first blockade cycle. Response was assessed by RECIST 1.1 at 12 weeks, except a couple of rapid progressors.

This TCR was recovered from a human donor with melanoma. The chain has TRBV5-6 and TRBJ2-1, with 9 positions matching TRBD2. The specimen was central memory CD8+ T cells from blood, collected from a patient treated with checkpoint blockade. The CDR3 sequence: CASTHSGSIEQFF. The CDR3 DNA reads TGTGCCAGCACCCATAGCGGGAGTATTGAGCAGTTCTTC.